Listed below are T cell receptor beta chains from one sample, sequenced in a study of tumor-infiltrating lymphocytes in primary liver carcinoma. TCRdb redid the calling of the multiplex PCR reads with MiXCR, one entry per CDR3 protein. The sample consists of approximately 110,000 distinct CDR3 sequences, 50% to 70% of them appearing once. Material: liver tumor tissue from sampling region 1. The receptors shown here come from a woman aged 60-75 years with primary liver carcinoma and hepatitis B virus infection. Each CDR3 is given with its conserved first and last residue. A D gene is named only where the DNA matches it firmly. The size entry is marked missing in some rows and otherwise reads once, few, many or a size class.

V gene: TRBV29-1; J gene: TRBJ1-2; D gene: -; CDR3 length: 13; clone size: -; CDR3 protein: CSVPSATNYGNTF; CDR3 DNA: TGCAGCGTCCCCTCGGCCACTAACTATGGCAACACCTTC
V gene: TRBV6-2/TRBV6-3; J gene: TRBJ2-3; D gene: -; CDR3 length: 15; clone size: -; CDR3 protein: CASSYAVPHTDTQYF; CDR3 DNA: TGTGCCAGCAGTTACGCGGTACCCCACACAGATACGCAGTATTTT
V gene: TRBV28; J gene: TRBJ1-2; D gene: -; CDR3 length: 12; clone size: -; CDR3 protein: CASSLGPRGHTF; CDR3 DNA: TGTGCCAGCAGTTTGGGCCCGAGGGGCCACACCTTC
V gene: TRBV11-3; J gene: TRBJ2-3; D gene: TRBD2; CDR3 length: 14; clone size: -; CDR3 protein: CASSFKTSTDTQYF; CDR3 DNA: TGTGCCAGCAGTTTCAAGACTAGCACAGATACACAGTATTTT
V gene: TRBV11-3; J gene: TRBJ2-1; D gene: TRBD2; CDR3 length: 14; clone size: medium-sized; CDR3 protein: CASSLGAGGFEQFF; CDR3 DNA: TGTGCCAGCAGCTTAGGCGCGGGAGGATTCGAGCAGTTCTTC
V gene: TRBV6-5; J gene: TRBJ2-7; D gene: TRBD2; CDR3 length: 15; clone size: -; CDR3 protein: CASEGLAGDVYERYF; CDR3 DNA: TGTGCCAGCGAGGGACTAGCGGGAGACGTCTACGAGCGGTACTTC
V gene: TRBV29-1; J gene: TRBJ2-5; D gene: TRBD2; CDR3 length: 14; clone size: -; CDR3 protein: CSVATSVSTEAQYF; CDR3 DNA: TGCAGCGTCGCAACTAGCGTGAGTACAGAGGCCCAGTACTTC
V gene: TRBV28; J gene: TRBJ2-3; D gene: -; CDR3 length: 15; clone size: -; CDR3 protein: CASSLSGGVTDTQYF; CDR3 DNA: TGTGCCAGCAGTTTAAGCGGCGGGGTCACAGATACTCAGTATTTT
V gene: TRBV6-4; J gene: TRBJ1-2; D gene: TRBD1; CDR3 length: 13; clone size: many; CDR3 protein: CASSATGDYGYTF; CDR3 DNA: TGTGCCAGCAGTGCGACAGGGGACTATGGCTACACCTTC
V gene: TRBV12-5; J gene: TRBJ1-2; D gene: -; CDR3 length: 13; clone size: -; CDR3 protein: CASRDDSDYGYTF; CDR3 DNA: TGTGCTAGTAGAGATGACAGTGACTATGGCTACACCTTC
V gene: TRBV7-8; J gene: TRBJ2-7; D gene: -; CDR3 length: 11; clone size: -; CDR3 protein: CASSVSSVQYF; CDR3 DNA: TGTGCCAGCAGCGTCTCTAGCGTGCAGTACTTC
V gene: TRBV5-4; J gene: TRBJ2-7; D gene: -; CDR3 length: 14; clone size: many; CDR3 protein: CASSAGTVPYEQYF; CDR3 DNA: TGTGCCAGCAGTGCCGGGACTGTCCCCTACGAGCAGTACTTC
V gene: TRBV5-1; J gene: TRBJ2-1; D gene: -; CDR3 length: 14; clone size: -; CDR3 protein: CASTLIAAYNEQFF; CDR3 DNA: TGCGCCAGCACGTTGATAGCGGCCTACAATGAGCAGTTCTTC
V gene: TRBV11-3; J gene: TRBJ2-3; D gene: TRBD1; CDR3 length: 15; clone size: -; CDR3 protein: CASSLGTRGTGTQYF; CDR3 DNA: TGTGCCAGCAGCCTTGGGACACGGGGGACAGGTACGCAGTATTTT
V gene: TRBV30; J gene: TRBJ2-7; D gene: -; CDR3 length: 11; clone size: once; CDR3 protein: CVWSVLAEQYF; CDR3 DNA: TGTGTCTGGAGTGTTCTCGCAGAGCAGTACTTC
V gene: TRBV10-3; J gene: TRBJ2-1; D gene: TRBD1; CDR3 length: 13; clone size: -; CDR3 protein: CAISSGQYNEQFF; CDR3 DNA: TGTGCCATCAGCTCGGGACAGTACAATGAGCAGTTCTTC
V gene: TRBV4-2; J gene: TRBJ2-5; D gene: -; CDR3 length: 16; clone size: many; CDR3 protein: CASSQGLVDTGETQYF; CDR3 DNA: TGTGCCAGCAGCCAAGGCCTCGTGGACACAGGGGAGACCCAGTACTTC
V gene: TRBV29-1; J gene: TRBJ1-1; D gene: -; CDR3 length: 10; clone size: many; CDR3 protein: CSVGWGGAFF; CDR3 DNA: TGCAGCGTTGGATGGGGTGGGGCTTTCTTT
V gene: TRBV11-1; J gene: TRBJ2-6; D gene: TRBD2; CDR3 length: 17; clone size: many; CDR3 protein: CASSPRTSGSGANVLTF; CDR3 DNA: TGTGCCAGCAGCCCCCGGACTAGCGGCTCTGGGGCCAACGTCCTGACTTTC
V gene: TRBV4-2; J gene: TRBJ2-3; D gene: -; CDR3 length: 14; clone size: many; CDR3 protein: CASSQVSGTDTQYF; CDR3 DNA: TGTGCCAGCAGCCAAGTTAGCGGCACAGATACGCAGTATTTT
V gene: TRBV6-4; J gene: TRBJ2-1; D gene: -; CDR3 length: 12; clone size: -; CDR3 protein: CASIVAYNEQFF; CDR3 DNA: TGTGCCAGCATTGTTGCCTACAATGAGCAGTTCTTC
V gene: TRBV28; J gene: TRBJ1-5; D gene: -; CDR3 length: 16; clone size: few; CDR3 protein: CASMRRGRGANQPQHF; CDR3 DNA: TGTGCCAGCATGCGTAGAGGTAGAGGGGCCAATCAGCCCCAGCATTTT
V gene: TRBV5-4; J gene: TRBJ2-7; D gene: TRBD2; CDR3 length: 13; clone size: once; CDR3 protein: CASSKIAGYERYF; CDR3 DNA: TGTGCCAGCAGCAAAATAGCGGGCTACGAGCGGTACTTC
V gene: TRBV11-2; J gene: TRBJ2-7; D gene: TRBD2; CDR3 length: 13; clone size: few; CDR3 protein: CASSLDLAGGGYF; CDR3 DNA: TGTGCCAGCAGCTTAGATCTGGCCGGGGGGGGGTACTTC
V gene: TRBV13; J gene: TRBJ2-1; D gene: -; CDR3 length: 17; clone size: many; CDR3 protein: CASSPPQAEPTRHEQFF; CDR3 DNA: TGTGCCAGCAGCCCTCCCCAGGCGGAACCTACCAGGCATGAGCAGTTCTTC
V gene: TRBV28; J gene: TRBJ2-2; D gene: -; CDR3 length: 16; clone size: -; CDR3 protein: CASSSRRDKNTWELFF; CDR3 DNA: TGTGCCAGCAGTTCCCGCAGGGATAAGAACACCTGGGAGCTGTTTTTT
V gene: TRBV6-1; J gene: TRBJ1-2; D gene: -; CDR3 length: 14; clone size: few; CDR3 protein: CASKGSPLNYGYTF; CDR3 DNA: TGTGCCAGCAAAGGAAGCCCTTTGAACTATGGCTACACCTTC
V gene: TRBV28; J gene: TRBJ2-7; D gene: TRBD1; CDR3 length: 15; clone size: few; CDR3 protein: CASSGTGALSYEQYF; CDR3 DNA: TGTGCCAGCAGTGGGACAGGGGCGCTTTCCTACGAGCAGTACTTC
V gene: TRBV28; J gene: TRBJ2-1; D gene: -; CDR3 length: 11; clone size: -; CDR3 protein: CASSSYYEQFF; CDR3 DNA: TGTGCCAGCAGTTCCTACTATGAGCAGTTCTTC
V gene: TRBV12-3/TRBV12-4; J gene: TRBJ1-4; D gene: -; CDR3 length: 11; clone size: many; CDR3 protein: CASMGFEKLFF; CDR3 DNA: TGTGCCAGCATGGGTTTTGAAAAACTGTTTTTT
V gene: TRBV4-1; J gene: TRBJ1-3; D gene: TRBD1; CDR3 length: 16; clone size: many; CDR3 protein: CASSQEDRNTGNTIYF; CDR3 DNA: TGCGCCAGCAGCCAAGAGGACAGGAATACTGGAAACACCATATATTTT
V gene: TRBV29-1; J gene: TRBJ2-1; D gene: -; CDR3 length: 14; clone size: -; CDR3 protein: CSVHQAGWYNEQFF; CDR3 DNA: TGCAGCGTTCATCAGGCCGGATGGTACAATGAGCAGTTCTTC
V gene: TRBV4-2; J gene: TRBJ2-2; D gene: -; CDR3 length: 15; clone size: -; CDR3 protein: CASSQSGANTGELFF; CDR3 DNA: TGTGCCAGCAGCCAGAGCGGCGCGAACACCGGGGAGCTGTTTTTC
V gene: TRBV11-3; J gene: TRBJ2-3; D gene: -; CDR3 length: 16; clone size: -; CDR3 protein: CASSPRQRSSTDRQYF; CDR3 DNA: TGTGCCAGCAGCCCCCGACAGAGGTCAAGCACAGACAGGCAGTATTTT
V gene: TRBV28; J gene: TRBJ1-1; D gene: -; CDR3 length: 13; clone size: few; CDR3 protein: CASSLTRMWKAFF; CDR3 DNA: TGTGCCAGCAGTCTTACACGGATGTGGAAGGCTTTCTTT
V gene: TRBV11-1; J gene: TRBJ1-6; D gene: TRBD1; CDR3 length: 15; clone size: -; CDR3 protein: CAGSWIGGGNSHLHF; CDR3 DNA: TGTGCCGGCAGCTGGATAGGGGGCGGGAATTCACACCTCCACTTT
V gene: TRBV29-1; J gene: TRBJ2-7; D gene: TRBD1; CDR3 length: 13; clone size: -; CDR3 protein: CSARAGGEYEQYF; CDR3 DNA: TGCAGTGCTAGGGCAGGGGGCGAATACGAGCAGTATTTC
V gene: TRBV5-6; J gene: TRBJ2-7; D gene: TRBD2; CDR3 length: 16; clone size: -; CDR3 protein: CASSLLGLSGTYEQYF; CDR3 DNA: TGTGCCAGCAGCTTGTTGGGCCTGAGCGGGACCTACGAGCAGTACTTC
V gene: TRBV28; J gene: TRBJ1-1; D gene: TRBD1; CDR3 length: 19; clone size: -; CDR3 protein: CASSSGTGLGASMNTEAFF; CDR3 DNA: TGTGCAAGCAGTTCCGGGACAGGGTTGGGTGCTAGCATGAACACTGAAGCTTTCTTT
V gene: TRBV7-9; J gene: TRBJ1-5; D gene: -; CDR3 length: 14; clone size: many; CDR3 protein: CASSAGTSNQPQHF; CDR3 DNA: TGTGCCAGCAGCGCCGGGACAAGCAATCAGCCCCAGCATTTT
V gene: TRBV11-1; J gene: TRBJ2-2; D gene: -; CDR3 length: 12; clone size: -; CDR3 protein: CASSLQIVEFFF; CDR3 DNA: TGTGCCAGCAGCTTACAGATCGTGGAGTTCTTTTTT
V gene: TRBV2; J gene: TRBJ2-3; D gene: -; CDR3 length: 11; clone size: -; CDR3 protein: CASTQGGTHYF; CDR3 DNA: TGTGCCAGCACTCAGGGAGGTACGCACTATTTT